The T cell receptor beta chain under discussion was sequenced for a study of PD-1 blockade in classical Hodgkin lymphoma. Study observations and caveats: Whoever responded completely had baseline diversity much like that seen in newly diagnosed patients. With CD4+ cells, TCR diversity rose significantly by C4D1, but not with CD8+ cells.

Time point of the sample: cycle 4 day 1 (C4D1), after more than five weeks of nivolumab. Every single patient, without exception, relapsed after autologous stem cell transplantation, and brentuximab vedotin exposure varied. Magnetic negative selection served to purify CD4+ T cells out of PBMCs that had been thawed. As for this clone: The antigen remains undetermined.

Here immunoSEQ multiplex PCR was the method, and the copy in TCRdb shows in-frame clones only, minus some. In the table there are fewer than 40,000 clones, about 80% of which are singletons. This TCR was sampled from a human donor with classical Hodgkin lymphoma. The material sequenced was CD4+ T cells from blood, taken before the fourth cycle of nivolumab.

The CDR3 region is CASTTYPYLNTEAFF. The CDR3 nucleotides are TGTGCCAGCACCACCTACCCCTATTTGAACACTGAAGCTTTCTTT. The gene calls are TRBV6-5 and TRBJ1-1; D not certain. The CDR3 runs 15 residues. Looked up from germline, CDR1 is MNHEY and CDR2 is SVGAGI. V dropped 7 bases and J dropped 0 bases, with 15 bases sitting between them.